This T cell receptor (beta chain) was sequenced during a study of technical replicates of blood from a few donors. The protocol was immunoSEQ multiplex PCR, while the TCRdb copy is restricted to in-frame clones and leaves out a portion. The sample holds about 64,000 clones, approximately 86% seen once. V gave up 2 bases and J gave up 7 bases; unmatched junction bases: 14. The germline V gene has CDR1 SGHVS and CDR2 FQNEAQ. This CDR3 is 17 amino acids long. The J gene is TRBJ2-7, the V gene TRBV7-8; 10 nucleotides agree with TRBD2. The clonotype originates from a human donor in good health. Some clones in this sample may be carry-over from other donors' samples. The sequencing input was PBMCs. The CDR3 loop reads CASSLFRLAGPRGEQYF. In DNA, the CDR3 is TGTGCCAGCAGCTTATTTAGACTAGCGGGCCCCAGGGGAGAGCAGTACTTC.